These 2 T cell receptor beta chains came from one sample sequenced in a study of T-cell memory formation after mild COVID-19. TCRdb recomputed calls from the 5' RACE reads with MiXCR, one row per CDR3 protein. The sample consists of over 450,000 distinct CDR3 sequences, about a fifth of them appearing once. Sequencing was performed on PBMCs or a T cell subset sorted from them (not recorded which). The receptors here all came from an adult woman who had mild COVID-19 (a few samples of this study predate the infection). Cell type and time point are not known.

This clonotype has more than one count but fewer than ten. For the CDR3, the DNA is TGTGCCAGCGGGAGGACAGGGCTTAGAGAAGCACTGTTTTTT. Its protein product is CASGRTGLREALFF. V usage is TRBV7-9 and J usage is TRBJ1-4; 8 nucleotides line up with TRBD1. Germline V lookup: CDR1 SEHNR, CDR2 FQNEAQ (reference sequence). CDR3 length: 14 amino acids. The junction had 15 bases not matched to a gene; V was cut back by 8 bases and J by 13 bases.

The gene calls are TRBV12-3 or TRBV12-4 and TRBJ2-1; the match to TRBD1 covers 9 bases. This CDR3 is 12 amino acids long. Losses at the gene ends were 6 bases for V and 12 bases for J; bases not matched to a gene: 6. The CDR3, as DNA: TGTGCCAGCAGCCGGACAGGGGTATTGCAGTTCTTC. Translating gives CASSRTGVLQFF.